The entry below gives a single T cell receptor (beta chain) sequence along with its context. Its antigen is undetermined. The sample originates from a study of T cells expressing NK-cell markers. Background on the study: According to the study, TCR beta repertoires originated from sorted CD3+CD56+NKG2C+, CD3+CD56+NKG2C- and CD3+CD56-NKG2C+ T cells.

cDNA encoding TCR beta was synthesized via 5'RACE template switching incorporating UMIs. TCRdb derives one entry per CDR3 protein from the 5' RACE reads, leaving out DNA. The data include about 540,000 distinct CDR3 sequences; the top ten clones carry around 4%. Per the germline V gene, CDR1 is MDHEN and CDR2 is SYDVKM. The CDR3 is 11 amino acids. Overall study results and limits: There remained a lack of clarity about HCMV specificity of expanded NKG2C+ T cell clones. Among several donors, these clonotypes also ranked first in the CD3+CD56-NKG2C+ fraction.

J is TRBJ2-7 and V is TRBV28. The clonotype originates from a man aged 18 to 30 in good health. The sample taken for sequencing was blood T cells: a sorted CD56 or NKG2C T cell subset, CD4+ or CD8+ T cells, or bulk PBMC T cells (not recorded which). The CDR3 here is CASGLGYEQYF. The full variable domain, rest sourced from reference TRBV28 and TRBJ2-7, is DVKVTQSSRYLVKRTGEKVFLECVQDMDHENMFWYRQDPGLGLRLIYFSYDVKMKEKGDIPEGYSVSREKKERFSLILESASTNQTSMYLCASGLGYEQYFGPGTRLTVT.